A single sample is the source of the 10 T cell receptor beta chains below, sequenced in a study of a mutant IDH1 vaccine in newly diagnosed glioma. No antigen has been assigned to these receptors. Here immunoSEQ multiplex PCR was the method, and the copy in TCRdb shows in-frame clones only, minus some. The sample comprises over 45,000 clones, around 84% of which are singletons, and 6.5% to 9% rests with the top ten. Time point indicated: week 5, during vaccination. Each dose delivered 300 ug of mutant IDH1 20-mer peptide subcutaneously with imiquimod. The sample was PBMCs, taken from a glioma patient whose treatment included an IDH1 peptide vaccine. Receptor source: a woman aged 45-65 years with glioma.

V and J are TRBV10-2 and TRBJ1-1, with D possibly matching TRBD1 (5 bases). CDR3 length: 15 residues. V lost 3 bases, J lost 11 bases, and 22 bases lay in between. Germline V lookup: CDR1 WSHSY, CDR2 SAAADI. CDR3 bases: TGCGCCAGCAGTGATTGGCAGGACATGCGTCCGTGGGCTTTCTTT. Amino acids: CASSDWQDMRPWAFF.

The chain joins TRBV4-3 to TRBJ1-4; possibly TRBD1 for D (5 bases). The germline V gene encodes CDR1 LGHNA and CDR2 YSLEER. This CDR3 region has 14 residues. V dropped 2 bases and J dropped 5 bases, with 9 bases sitting between them. The DNA of the CDR3 is TGCGCCAGCAGCCAAAATGGGGGGAATGAAAAACTGTTTTTT. Protein product: CASSQNGGNEKLFF.

V gene TRBV5-6 combines with J gene TRBJ2-3; D may be TRBD2 (5 bases). Germline CDR1 and CDR2: SGHDT and YYEEEE. The length of the CDR3 is 12 residues. The V end lost 1 base, the J end lost 8 bases, and 8 bases lay between the germline ends. The CDR3 reads CASSLMRVTQYF. The CDR3 nucleotides read TGTGCCAGCAGCTTGATGAGGGTTACGCAGTATTTT.

CDR3 amino acids: CASVAGVGYEQYF. As DNA, the CDR3 is TGCGCCAGCGTAGCGGGGGTAGGGTACGAGCAGTACTTC. This chain connects TRBV10-2 to TRBJ2-7; 9 bases fit TRBD2. After removal of 8 bases from V and 4 bases from J, the junction contained 6 bases not matched to a gene. This CDR3 region has 13 residues. Germline CDR1 WSHSY, CDR2 SAAADI.

The chain is built from TRBV14 and TRBJ1-1; 9 positions agree with TRBD1. V lost 1 base to trimming and J lost 5 bases; unmatched junction nucleotides: 8. This CDR3 is 16 amino acids long. The germline V gene has CDR1 SGHDN and CDR2 FVKESK. The CDR3 region is CASSQGRQGVWTEAFF. CDR3 DNA: TGTGCCAGCAGCCAAGGACGACAGGGGGTATGGACTGAAGCTTTCTTT.

CDR3 in DNA: TGTGCCAGCAGTTCTACAGGGGGGACTGAAGCTTTCTTT. Its protein product is CASSSTGGTEAFF. The chain joins TRBV6-6 to TRBJ1-1, with TRBD1 matching over 8 bases. The CDR3 sequence is 13 residues long. From germline, CDR1 is MNHNY and CDR2 SVGAGI (reference sequence). The ends lost 4 bases at V and 5 bases at J; junction bases unmatched: 3.

The chain uses TRBV15 and TRBJ1-1; no clear D gene. The V gene lost 5 bases and the J gene lost 8 bases, with 12 bases spanning the gap. The CDR3 runs to 12 residues. CDR1 LNHNV and CDR2 YYDKDF come from the germline V gene (reference sequence). The chain's CDR3 is CATSPPRVEAFF. The CDR3, as DNA: TGTGCCACCAGCCCTCCTCGAGTAGAAGCTTTCTTT.

The chain employs TRBV6-1 and TRBJ1-2; D may be TRBD1 (6 bases). Per the germline V gene, CDR1 is MNHNS and CDR2 is SASEGT. Trimming left V 0 bases short and J 6 bases short, with 14 bases between. The CDR3 is 15 amino acids. CDR3 sequence: CASSEAGGGEDGYTF. The CDR3 DNA reads TGTGCCAGCAGTGAAGCTGGAGGGGGGGAAGATGGCTACACCTTC.

The chain links TRBV9 to TRBJ2-7; tentatively, D is TRBD1 or TRBD2 (6 bases each). Looked up from germline, CDR1 is SGDLS and CDR2 is YYNGEE. V was trimmed by 10 bases and J by 5 bases, leaving 16 bases between them. There are 12 residues in the CDR3. DNA for the CDR3: TGTGCCTCGTCTGGGGGGCAGAACGAGCAGTACTTC. Encoded protein: CASSGGQNEQYF. Full variable domain (missing parts from reference TRBV9 and TRBJ2-7): DSGVTQTPKHLITATGQRVTLRCSPRSGDLSVYWYQQSLDQGLQFLIQYYNGEERAKGNILERFSAQQFPDLHSELNLSSLELGDSALYFCASSGGQNEQYFGPGTRLTVT.

The chain has TRBV5-1 and TRBJ2-5, with D perhaps TRBD2 (5 bases). Germline V gene data show CDR1 as SGHRS and CDR2 as YFSETQ. The CDR3 extends over 12 amino acids. V gave up 5 bases and J gave up 7 bases, with 12 bases separating them. As DNA, the CDR3 is TGCGCCAGCAGTGCCGAGAGCGGGACCCAGTACTTC. This translates into CASSAESGTQYF.